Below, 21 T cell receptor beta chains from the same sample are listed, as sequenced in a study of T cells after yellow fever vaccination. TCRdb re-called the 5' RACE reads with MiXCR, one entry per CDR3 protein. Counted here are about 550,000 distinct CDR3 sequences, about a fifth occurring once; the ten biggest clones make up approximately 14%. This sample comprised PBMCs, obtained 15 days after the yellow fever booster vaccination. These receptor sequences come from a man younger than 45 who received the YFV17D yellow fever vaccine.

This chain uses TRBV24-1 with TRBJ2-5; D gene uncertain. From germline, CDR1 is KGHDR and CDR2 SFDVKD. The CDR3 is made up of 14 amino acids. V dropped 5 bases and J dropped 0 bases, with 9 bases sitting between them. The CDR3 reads CATSGGRDQETQYF. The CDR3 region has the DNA TGTGCCACCAGTGGGGGAAGAGACCAAGAGACCCAGTACTTC.

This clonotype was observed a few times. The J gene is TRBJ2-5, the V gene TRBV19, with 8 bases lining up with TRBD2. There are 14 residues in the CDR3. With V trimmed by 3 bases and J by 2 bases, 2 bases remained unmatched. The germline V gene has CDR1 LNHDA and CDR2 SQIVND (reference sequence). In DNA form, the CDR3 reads TGTGCCAGTAGTATGACTAGCGATCAAGAGACCCAGTACTTC. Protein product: CASSMTSDQETQYF. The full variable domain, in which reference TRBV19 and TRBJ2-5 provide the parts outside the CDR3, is DGGITQSPKYLFRKEGQNVTLSCEQNLNHDAMYWYRQDPGQGLRLIYYSQIVNDFQKGDIAEGYSVSREKKESFPLTVTSAQKNPTAFYLCASSMTSDQETQYFGPGTRLLVL.

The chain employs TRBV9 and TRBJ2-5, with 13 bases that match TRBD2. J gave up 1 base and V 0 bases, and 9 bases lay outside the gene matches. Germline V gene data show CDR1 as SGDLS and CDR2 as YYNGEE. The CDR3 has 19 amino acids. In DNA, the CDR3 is TGTGCCAGCAGCGTAGCTGTCGGTCGGACTAGCGGGAGCCAAGAGACCCAGTACTTC. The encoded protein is CASSVAVGRTSGSQETQYF.

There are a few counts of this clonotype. In DNA, the CDR3 is TGTGCCAGCAGCCCCAGCACCGCTAACTCCTACGAGCAGTACTTC. Residues: CASSPSTANSYEQYF. V and J are TRBV6-1 and TRBJ2-7; no reliable D call. The germline V gene encodes CDR1 MNHNS and CDR2 SASEGT. Trimming removed 6 bases at V and 0 bases at J, with 15 bases between. The CDR3 covers 15 residues.

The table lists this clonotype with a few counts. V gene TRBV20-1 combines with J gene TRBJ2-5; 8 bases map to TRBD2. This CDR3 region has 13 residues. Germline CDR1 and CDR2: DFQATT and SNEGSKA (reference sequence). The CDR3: CSPLLAGGETQYF. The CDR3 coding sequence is TGCAGCCCCCTCCTAGCGGGTGGAGAGACCCAGTACTTC.

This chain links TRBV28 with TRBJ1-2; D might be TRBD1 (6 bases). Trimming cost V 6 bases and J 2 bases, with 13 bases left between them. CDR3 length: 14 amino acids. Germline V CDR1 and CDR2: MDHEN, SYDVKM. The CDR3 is CASSSPQGNYGYTF. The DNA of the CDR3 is TGTGCCAGCAGCTCCCCCCAGGGGAACTATGGCTACACCTTC.

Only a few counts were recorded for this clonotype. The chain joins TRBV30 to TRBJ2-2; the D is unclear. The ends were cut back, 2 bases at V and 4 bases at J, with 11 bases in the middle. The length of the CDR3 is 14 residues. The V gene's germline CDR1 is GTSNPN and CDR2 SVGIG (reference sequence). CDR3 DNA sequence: TGTGCCTGGAGTACGGTCTCTCCCACCGGGGAGCTGTTTTTT. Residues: CAWSTVSPTGELFF.

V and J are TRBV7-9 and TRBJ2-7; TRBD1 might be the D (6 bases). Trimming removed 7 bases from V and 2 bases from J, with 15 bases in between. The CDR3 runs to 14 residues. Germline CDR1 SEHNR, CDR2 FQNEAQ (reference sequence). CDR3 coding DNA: TGTGCCAGCAATCCGACAGGCGAGACCTACGAGCAGTACTTC. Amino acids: CASNPTGETYEQYF. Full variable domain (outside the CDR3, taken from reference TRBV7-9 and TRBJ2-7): DTGVSQNPRHKITKRGQNVTFRCDPISEHNRLYWYRQTLGQGPEFLTYFQNEAQLEKSRLLSDRFSAERPKGSFSTLEIQRTEQGDSAMYLCASNPTGETYEQYFGPGTRLTVT.

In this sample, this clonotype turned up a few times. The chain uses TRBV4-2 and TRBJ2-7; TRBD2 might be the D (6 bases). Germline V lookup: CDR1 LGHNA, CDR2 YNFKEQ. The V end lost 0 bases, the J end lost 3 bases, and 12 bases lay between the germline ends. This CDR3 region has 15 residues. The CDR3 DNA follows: TGTGCCAGCAGCCAAGATGGGCTAGCGAGCTACGAGCAGTACTTC. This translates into CASSQDGLASYEQYF.

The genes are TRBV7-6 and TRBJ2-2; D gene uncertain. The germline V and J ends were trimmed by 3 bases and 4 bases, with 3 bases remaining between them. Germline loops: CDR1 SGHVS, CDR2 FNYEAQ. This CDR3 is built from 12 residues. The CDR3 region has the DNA TGTGCCAGCAGCTTCCCCACCGGGGAGCTGTTTTTT. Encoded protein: CASSFPTGELFF.

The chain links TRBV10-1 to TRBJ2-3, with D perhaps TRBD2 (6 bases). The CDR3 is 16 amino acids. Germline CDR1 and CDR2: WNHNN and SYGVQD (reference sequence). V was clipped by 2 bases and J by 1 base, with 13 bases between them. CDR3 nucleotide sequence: TGCGCCAGCAGTGAGATGGGCGGGACGGGCACAGATACGCAGTATTTT. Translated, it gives CASSEMGGTGTDTQYF.

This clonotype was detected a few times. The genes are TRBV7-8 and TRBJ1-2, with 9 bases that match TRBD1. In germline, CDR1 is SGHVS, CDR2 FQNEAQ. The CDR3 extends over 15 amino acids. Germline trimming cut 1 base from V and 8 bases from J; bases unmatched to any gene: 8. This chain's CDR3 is CASSLGTGTGHGYTF. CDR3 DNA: TGTGCCAGCAGCTTAGGGACCGGGACAGGGCACGGCTACACCTTC.

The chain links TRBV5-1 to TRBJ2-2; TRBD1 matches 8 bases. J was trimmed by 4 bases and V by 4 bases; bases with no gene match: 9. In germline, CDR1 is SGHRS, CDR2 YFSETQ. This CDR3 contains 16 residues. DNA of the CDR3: TGCGCCAGCAGCCCACGACAGGGGACGGGCACCGGGGAGCTGTTTTTT. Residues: CASSPRQGTGTGELFF.

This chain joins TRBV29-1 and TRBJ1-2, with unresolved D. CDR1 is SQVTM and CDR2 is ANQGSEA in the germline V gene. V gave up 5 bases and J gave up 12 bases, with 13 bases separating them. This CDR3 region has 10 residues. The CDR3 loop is CSVLLDGDTF. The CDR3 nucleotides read TGCAGCGTTTTACTTGATGGTGACACCTTC. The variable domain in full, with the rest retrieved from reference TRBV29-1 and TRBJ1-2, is SAVISQKPSRDICQRGTSLTIQCQVDSQVTMMFWYRQQPGQSLTLIATANQGSEATYESGFVIDKFPISRPNLTFSTLTVSNMSPEDSSIYLCSVLLDGDTFGSGTRLTVV.

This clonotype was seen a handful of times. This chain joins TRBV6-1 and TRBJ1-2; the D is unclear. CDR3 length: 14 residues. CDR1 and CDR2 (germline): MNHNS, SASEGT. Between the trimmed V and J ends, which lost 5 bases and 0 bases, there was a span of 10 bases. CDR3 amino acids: CASSRAGANYGYTF. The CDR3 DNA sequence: TGTGCCAGCAGTCGGGCCGGGGCTAACTATGGCTACACCTTC.

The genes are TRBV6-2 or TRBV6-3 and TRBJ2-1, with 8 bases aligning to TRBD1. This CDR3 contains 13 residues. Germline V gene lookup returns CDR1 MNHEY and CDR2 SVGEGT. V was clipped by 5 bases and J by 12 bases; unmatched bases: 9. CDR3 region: CASSPRQGTRQFF. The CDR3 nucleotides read TGTGCCAGCAGTCCACGACAGGGGACGAGGCAGTTCTTC.

The chain's CDR3 is CASSTRDPRGDTQYF. CDR3 in DNA: TGTGCCAGCAGTACCCGGGACCCGCGGGGAGATACGCAGTATTTT. V is TRBV12-3 or TRBV12-4 and J is TRBJ2-3; D perhaps matches TRBD2 (6 bases). The CDR3 is 15 amino acids. V lost 5 bases and J 5 bases, leaving 17 bases between the germline ends.

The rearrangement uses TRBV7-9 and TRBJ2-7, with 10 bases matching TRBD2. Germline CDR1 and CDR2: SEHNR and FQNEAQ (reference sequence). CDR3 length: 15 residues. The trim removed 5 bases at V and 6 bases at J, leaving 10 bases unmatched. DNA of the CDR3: TGTGCCAGCAGCCCCCAGGGACTAGCGCAATCCGAGCAGTACTTC. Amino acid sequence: CASSPQGLAQSEQYF.

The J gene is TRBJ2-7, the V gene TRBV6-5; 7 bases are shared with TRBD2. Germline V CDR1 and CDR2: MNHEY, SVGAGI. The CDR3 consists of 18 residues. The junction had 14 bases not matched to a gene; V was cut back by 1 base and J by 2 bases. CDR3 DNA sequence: TGTGCCAGCAGTTACTTCGGGAGAACCAGCGGGACCCCCTACGAGCAGTACTTC. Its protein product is CASSYFGRTSGTPYEQYF.

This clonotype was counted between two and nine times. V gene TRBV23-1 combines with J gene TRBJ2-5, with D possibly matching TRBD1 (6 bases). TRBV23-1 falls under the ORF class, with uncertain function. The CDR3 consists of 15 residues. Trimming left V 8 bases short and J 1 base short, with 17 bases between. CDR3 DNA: TGCGCCAGCGGGCAGGGGAGAGTCTCCCAAGAGACCCAGTACTTC. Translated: CASGQGRVSQETQYF.

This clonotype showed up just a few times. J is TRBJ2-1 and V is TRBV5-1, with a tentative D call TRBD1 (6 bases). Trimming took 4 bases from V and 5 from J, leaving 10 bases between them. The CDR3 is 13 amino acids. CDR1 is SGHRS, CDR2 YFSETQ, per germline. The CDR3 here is CASSTGTNNEQFF. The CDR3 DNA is TGCGCCAGCAGCACCGGGACAAACAATGAGCAGTTCTTC.